A selection of T cell receptor beta chains follows, all from one sample in a study of blood T cell repertoires in COVID-19. Libraries were prepared by immunoSEQ multiplex PCR; TCRdb keeps only in-frame clonotypes and omits some of them. The table lists some 78,000 clones, roughly 89% of them singletons, with 25% to 35% in the top ten. The sequenced material came from peripheral blood. These receptors all come from a man aged 45-65 years with active or convalescent COVID-19. The CDR3 runs from the conserved cysteine through the conserved F or W. A D gene is named only where the DNA matches it firmly. A row's size may be missing; if present it is once, few, many or a size class.

d_call,j_call,v_call,clone_size,cdr3_length,cdr3_aa,cdr3_nt
-,TRBJ2-7,TRBV18,-,14,CASSPGGGAYEQYF,TGTGCCAGCTCACCCGGAGGGGGCGCCTACGAGCAGTACTTC
TRBD2,TRBJ2-7,TRBV11-2,few,15,CASSLGLAESYEQYF,TGTGCCAGCAGCTTAGGCCTAGCGGAGTCCTACGAGCAGTACTTC
-,TRBJ2-4,TRBV7-8,once,20,CASSPRPLAGRTLAKNIQYF,TGTGCCAGCAGCCCCCGACCACTGGCGGGACGGACGCTAGCCAAAAACATTCAGTACTTC
TRBD1,TRBJ1-1,TRBV5-1,-,15,CASTSTGTGNTEAFF,TGCGCCAGCACTTCTACCGGGACAGGGAACACTGAAGCTTTCTTT
TRBD2,TRBJ2-1,TRBV5-4,-,15,CASSWGGTSGNEQFF,TGTGCCAGCAGCTGGGGGGGGACTAGCGGCAATGAGCAGTTCTTC
-,TRBJ1-1,TRBV2,-,14,CASKGTPRNTEAFF,TGTGCCAGCAAAGGGACTCCTAGGAACACTGAAGCTTTCTTT
TRBD1,TRBJ1-1,TRBV6-6,-,14,CASSPQGAETEAFF,TGTGCCAGCAGCCCACAGGGGGCAGAGACTGAAGCTTTCTTT
TRBD2,TRBJ2-1,TRBV19,-,18,CASRRTSGGTSSYNEQFF,TGTGCCAGTAGGCGGACTAGCGGGGGTACCAGCTCCTACAATGAGCAGTTCTTC
-,TRBJ1-1,TRBV19,-,13,CASSSYRDTEAFF,TGTGCCAGTAGTAGTTACAGAGACACTGAAGCTTTCTTT
-,TRBJ2-7,TRBV11-2,-,14,CASSLELGAGEQYF,TGTGCCAGCAGCTTAGAGTTGGGGGCCGGGGAGCAGTACTTC
TRBD1,TRBJ1-2,TRBV15,-,14,CATSRDRTGVGYTF,TGTGCCACCAGCAGAGATCGCACAGGGGTAGGCTACACCTTC
TRBD1,TRBJ2-2,TRBV24-1,once,15,CATSERGRGTGELFF,TGTGCCACCAGTGAGAGGGGGCGAGGGACCGGGGAGCTGTTTTTT
TRBD1,TRBJ1-2,TRBV7-9,-,14,CASSFPDRAYGYTF,TGTGCCAGCAGCTTCCCCGACAGGGCCTATGGCTACACCTTC
-,TRBJ2-1,TRBV9,-,12,CASSALGYEQFF,TGTGCCAGCAGTGCACTAGGATATGAGCAGTTCTTC
-,TRBJ2-3,TRBV9,once,15,CASSVGQGSTDTQYF,TGTGCCAGCAGCGTGGGGCAGGGAAGCACAGATACGCAGTATTTT
-,TRBJ2-2,TRBV29-1,once,15,CSVDAGIANTGELFF,TGCAGCGTTGATGCAGGGATTGCTAACACCGGGGAGCTGTTTTTT
TRBD2,TRBJ2-6,TRBV4-3,-,21,CASSQWPGELAGFSGANVLTF,TGCGCCAGCAGCCAATGGCCCGGGGAACTAGCGGGCTTCTCTGGGGCCAACGTCCTGACTTTC
-,TRBJ2-6,TRBV2,-,18,CASSRRLVGASGANVLTF,TGTGCCAGCAGTCGACGATTAGTGGGGGCTTCTGGGGCCAACGTCCTGACTTTC
-,TRBJ1-4,TRBV5-1,-,15,CASSLAGTSDEKLFF,TGCGCCAGCAGCCTGGCCGGGACATCGGATGAAAAACTGTTTTTT
TRBD2,TRBJ2-7,TRBV5-1,-,15,CASSLGLAGAREQYF,TGCGCCAGCAGCTTGGGACTAGCGGGGGCTAGGGAGCAGTACTTC
-,TRBJ1-1,TRBV2,-,13,CASRASRNTEAFF,TGTGCCAGCAGGGCCTCTCGTAACACTGAAGCTTTCTTT
TRBD2,TRBJ2-7,TRBV5-8,-,16,CASSLVVAGGAYEQYF,TGTGCCAGCAGCTTGGTGGTAGCGGGGGGCGCGTACGAGCAGTACTTC
-,TRBJ1-2,TRBV25-1,-,13,CASSEQDTYGYTF,TGTGCCAGCAGTGAACAGGATACCTATGGCTACACCTTC
-,TRBJ2-4,TRBV24-1,-,16,CATSDSHGGSKNIQYF,TGTGCCACCAGTGATTCCCACGGTGGTTCCAAAAACATTCAGTACTTC
TRBD1,TRBJ1-2,TRBV5-4,-,14,CASSLPGQDYGYTF,TGTGCCAGCAGCTTACCGGGACAGGACTATGGCTACACCTTC
-,TRBJ1-6,TRBV6-6,-,14,CASSPLPDNSPLHF,TGTGCCAGCAGCCCCCTCCCTGATAATTCACCCCTCCACTTT
-,TRBJ2-7,TRBV5-4,-,15,CASSLSPRGDYEQYF,TGTGCCAGCAGCTTGTCTCCCAGGGGGGACTACGAGCAGTACTTC
TRBD1,TRBJ1-5,TRBV19,once,16,CASSDRVRGSNQPQHF,TGTGCCAGTAGTGACAGGGTTAGAGGTAGCAATCAGCCCCAGCATTTT
TRBD1,TRBJ2-5,TRBV29-1,-,14,CSVARGSNQETQYF,TGCAGCGTTGCCAGGGGGAGTAACCAAGAGACTCAGTACTTC
-,TRBJ1-4,TRBV9,once,18,CASSVENFGGNLNEKLFF,TGTGCCAGCAGCGTAGAAAACTTTGGGGGGAATCTTAATGAAAAACTGTTTTTT
-,TRBJ1-2,TRBV6-5,once,15,CASSYSPGSNYGYTF,TGTGCCAGCAGTTACTCCCCAGGCTCTAACTATGGCTACACCTTC
-,TRBJ1-2,TRBV5-1,-,13,CASSWETNYGYTF,TGCGCCAGCAGCTGGGAGACCAACTATGGCTACACCTTC
TRBD2,TRBJ2-2,TRBV6-1,-,17,CASSALAGGPRTGELFF,TGTGCCAGCAGTGCACTAGCGGGAGGGCCACGGACCGGGGAGCTGTTTTTT
TRBD2,TRBJ2-7,TRBV9,-,16,CASSVTAGRPPGEQYF,TGTGCCAGCAGCGTAACCGCCGGGAGGCCCCCGGGGGAGCAGTACTTC
TRBD1,TRBJ2-5,TRBV12-5,-,12,CASGDRGETQYF,TGTGCTAGTGGAGACAGGGGAGAGACCCAGTACTTC
-,TRBJ2-5,TRBV30,-,15,CAWSAQRGAGETQYF,TGTGCCTGGAGTGCCCAACGGGGGGCCGGAGAGACCCAGTACTTC
-,TRBJ1-6,TRBV2,-,11,CASAGDSPLHF,TGTGCCTCAGCGGGGGATTCACCCCTCCACTTT
-,TRBJ2-7,TRBV6-5,-,14,CASSLYSDSYEQYF,TGTGCCAGCAGTCTATACTCGGACAGCTACGAGCAGTACTTC
-,TRBJ2-5,TRBV19,-,17,CASSRWGRQGRIETQYF,TGTGCCAGTAGTAGATGGGGTCGGCAGGGGAGAATCGAGACCCAGTACTTC
TRBD2,TRBJ2-1,TRBV11-3,-,16,CASSPGTSGVYNEQFF,TGTGCCAGCAGCCCAGGGACTAGCGGGGTTTACAATGAGCAGTTCTTC
-,TRBJ2-7,TRBV21-1,-,18,CASSKTPADRGYSYEQYF,TGTGCCAGCAGCAAAACTCCGGCGGACAGGGGGTACTCCTACGAGCAGTACTTC
TRBD1,TRBJ1-4,TRBV11-2,-,16,CASSIGQGWDNEKLFF,TGTGCCAGCAGCATAGGACAGGGTTGGGATAATGAAAAACTGTTTTTT
TRBD2,TRBJ2-1,TRBV6-6,-,14,CASILASSGNEQFF,TGTGCCAGCATCCTAGCGTCTAGCGGTAATGAGCAGTTCTTC
TRBD2,TRBJ2-3,TRBV5-4,-,18,CASSLAGRAAESTDTQYF,TGTGCCAGCAGCTTGGCGGGGAGGGCGGCCGAGTCCACAGATACGCAGTATTTT
-,TRBJ2-5,TRBV6-4,-,13,CASSQTRRETQYF,TGTGCCAGCAGCCAGACTCGTCGAGAGACCCAGTACTTC
-,TRBJ2-6,TRBV6-1,-,17,CASSEFPGTSGANVLTF,TGTGCCAGCAGTGAATTTCCGGGGACATCTGGGGCCAACGTCCTGACTTTC
TRBD1,TRBJ2-7,TRBV6-5,-,11,CASGQVYEQYF,TGTGCCAGCGGACAGGTCTACGAGCAGTACTTC
-,TRBJ2-5,TRBV18,-,12,CASSEAEETQYF,TGTGCCAGCTCAGAAGCGGAAGAGACCCAGTACTTC
TRBD1,TRBJ1-2,TRBV6-2/TRBV6-3,-,15,CASSGDRGDFLGYTF,TGTGCCAGCAGTGGAGACAGGGGGGACTTTCTCGGCTACACCTTC
TRBD1,TRBJ2-5,TRBV2,-,15,CASTSDRTGQETQYF,TGTGCCAGCACTTCCGATCGGACAGGCCAAGAGACCCAGTACTTC
-,TRBJ1-2,TRBV30,-,12,CAWSGSNYGYTF,TGTGCCTGGTCAGGGTCTAACTATGGCTACACCTTC